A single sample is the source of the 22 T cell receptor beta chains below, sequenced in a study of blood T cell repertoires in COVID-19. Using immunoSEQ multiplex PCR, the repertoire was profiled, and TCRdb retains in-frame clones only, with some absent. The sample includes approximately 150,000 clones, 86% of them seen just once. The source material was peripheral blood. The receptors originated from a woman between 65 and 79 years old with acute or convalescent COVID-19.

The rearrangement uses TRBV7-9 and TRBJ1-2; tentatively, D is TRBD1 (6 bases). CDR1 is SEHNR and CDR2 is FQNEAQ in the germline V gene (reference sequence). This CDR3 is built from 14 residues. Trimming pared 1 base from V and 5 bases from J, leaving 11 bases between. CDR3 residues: CASSLGTVPYGYTF. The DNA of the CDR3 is TGTGCCAGCAGCTTAGGGACAGTACCGTATGGCTACACCTTC.

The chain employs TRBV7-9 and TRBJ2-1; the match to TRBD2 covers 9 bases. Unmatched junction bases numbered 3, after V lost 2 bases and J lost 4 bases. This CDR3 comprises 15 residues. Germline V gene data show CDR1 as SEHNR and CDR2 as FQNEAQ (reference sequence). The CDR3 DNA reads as TGTGCCAGCAGCTTATTGACTAGCGGTTACAATGAGCAGTTCTTC. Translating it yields CASSLLTSGYNEQFF.

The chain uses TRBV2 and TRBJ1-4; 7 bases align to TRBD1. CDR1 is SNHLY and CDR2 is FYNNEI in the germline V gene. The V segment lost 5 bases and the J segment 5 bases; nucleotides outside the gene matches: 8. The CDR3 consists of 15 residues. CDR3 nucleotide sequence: TGTGCCAGCAGTAGTATGGGACAGCAAAATGAAAAACTGTTTTTT. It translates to CASSSMGQQNEKLFF.

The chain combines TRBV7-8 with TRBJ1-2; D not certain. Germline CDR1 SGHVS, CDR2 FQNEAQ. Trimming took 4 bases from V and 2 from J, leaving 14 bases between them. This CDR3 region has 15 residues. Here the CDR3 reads CASSSYPRSNYGYTF. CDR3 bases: TGTGCCAGCAGCTCGTATCCGCGTTCAAACTATGGCTACACCTTC.

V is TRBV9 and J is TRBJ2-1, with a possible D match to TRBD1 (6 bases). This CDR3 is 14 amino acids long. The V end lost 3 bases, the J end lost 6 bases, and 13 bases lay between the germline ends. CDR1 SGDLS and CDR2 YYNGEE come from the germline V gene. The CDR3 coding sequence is TGTGCCAGCAGCGGTATGATAGGGGGCAATGAGCAGTTCTTC. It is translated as CASSGMIGGNEQFF.

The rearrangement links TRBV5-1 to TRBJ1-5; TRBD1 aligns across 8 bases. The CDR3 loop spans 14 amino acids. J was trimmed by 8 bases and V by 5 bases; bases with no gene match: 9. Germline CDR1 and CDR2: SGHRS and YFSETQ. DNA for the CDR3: TGCGCCAGCAGAAGAGACAGGGGAGAAGAGCCCCAGCATTTT. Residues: CASRRDRGEEPQHF.

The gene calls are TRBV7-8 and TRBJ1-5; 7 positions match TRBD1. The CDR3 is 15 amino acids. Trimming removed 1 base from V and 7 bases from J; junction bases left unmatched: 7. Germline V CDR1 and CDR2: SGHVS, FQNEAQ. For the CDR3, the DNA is TGTGCCAGCAGCTTAGAGGGACAGACTTGGCAGCCCCAGCATTTT. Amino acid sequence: CASSLEGQTWQPQHF.

CDR3 loop: CASSPSQGNNEKLFF. For the CDR3, the DNA is TGTGCCAGCAGCCCTAGTCAGGGAAATAATGAAAAACTGTTTTTT. The V gene is TRBV7-9, the J gene TRBJ1-4, with D possibly matching TRBD1 (5 bases). This CDR3 contains 15 residues. Germline CDR1 is SEHNR and CDR2 is FQNEAQ (reference sequence). The V gene lost 5 bases and the J gene lost 4 bases, with 14 bases spanning the gap.

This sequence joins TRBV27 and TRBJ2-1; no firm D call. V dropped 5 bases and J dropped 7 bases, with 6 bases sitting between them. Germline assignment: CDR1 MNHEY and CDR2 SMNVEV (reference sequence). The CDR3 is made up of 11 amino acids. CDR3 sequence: CASSLYNEQFF. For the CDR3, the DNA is TGTGCCAGCAGTCTCTATAATGAGCAGTTCTTC.

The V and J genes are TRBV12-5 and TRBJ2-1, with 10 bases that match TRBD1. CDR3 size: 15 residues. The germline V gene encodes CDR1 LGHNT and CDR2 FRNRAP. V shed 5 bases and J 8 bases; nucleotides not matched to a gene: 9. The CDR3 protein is CASGGGTGARDEQFF. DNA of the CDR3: TGTGCTAGTGGTGGGGGGACAGGGGCACGGGATGAGCAGTTCTTC.

CDR3 sequence: CASARTGLYNSPLHF. The CDR3 coding sequence is TGTGCCAGCGCCCGGACAGGGCTCTATAATTCACCCCTCCACTTT. The chain employs TRBV28 and TRBJ1-6; TRBD1 matches at 8 bases. The length of the CDR3 is 15 residues. V trimming: 8 bases; J trimming: 3 bases; junction bases outside the gene matches: 6. Germline CDR1 reads MDHEN; CDR2 reads SYDVKM.

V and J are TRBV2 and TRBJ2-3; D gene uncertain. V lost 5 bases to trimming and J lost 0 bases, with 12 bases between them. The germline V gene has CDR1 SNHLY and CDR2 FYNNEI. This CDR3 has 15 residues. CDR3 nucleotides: TGTGCCAGCAGTAAGAGCACCCGTAGCACAGATACGCAGTATTTT. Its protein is CASSKSTRSTDTQYF.

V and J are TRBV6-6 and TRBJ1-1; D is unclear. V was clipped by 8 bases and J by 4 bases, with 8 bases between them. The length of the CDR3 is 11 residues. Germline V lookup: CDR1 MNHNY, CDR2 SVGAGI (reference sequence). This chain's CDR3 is CASGRGTEAFF. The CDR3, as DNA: TGTGCCAGCGGCCGGGGCACTGAAGCTTTCTTT.

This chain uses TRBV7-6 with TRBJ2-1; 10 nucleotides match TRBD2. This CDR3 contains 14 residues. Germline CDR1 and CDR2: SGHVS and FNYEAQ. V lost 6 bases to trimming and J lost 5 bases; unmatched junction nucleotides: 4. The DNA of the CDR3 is TGTGCCAGCAGATCTAGCGGGAGCAACAATGAGCAGTTCTTC. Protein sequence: CASRSSGSNNEQFF.

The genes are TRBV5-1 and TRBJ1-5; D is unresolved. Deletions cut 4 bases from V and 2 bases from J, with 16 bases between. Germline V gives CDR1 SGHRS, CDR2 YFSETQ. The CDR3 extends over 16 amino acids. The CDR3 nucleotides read TGCGCCAGCAGCCTGGACGGCCTTCAGGGCAATCAGCCCCAGCATTTT. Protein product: CASSLDGLQGNQPQHF.

CDR3 protein: CASREDSHNEQFF. CDR3 DNA sequence: TGTGCCAGCAGGGAGGACAGCCACAATGAGCAGTTCTTC. V usage is TRBV12-3 or TRBV12-4 and J usage is TRBJ2-1, with TRBD1 as a possible D gene (6 bases). Trimming removed 6 bases from V and 5 bases from J, with 11 bases in between. The CDR3 consists of 13 residues.

CDR3: CASGLDGSRANEQFF. In nucleotides, the CDR3 is TGTGCTAGTGGTTTGGACGGGAGTAGGGCCAATGAGCAGTTCTTC. The chain employs TRBV12-5 and TRBJ2-1; D might be TRBD2 (6 bases). Germline lookup yields CDR1 LGHNT and CDR2 FRNRAP. CDR3 length: 15 residues. V lost 1 base and J 6 bases, leaving 13 bases between the germline ends.

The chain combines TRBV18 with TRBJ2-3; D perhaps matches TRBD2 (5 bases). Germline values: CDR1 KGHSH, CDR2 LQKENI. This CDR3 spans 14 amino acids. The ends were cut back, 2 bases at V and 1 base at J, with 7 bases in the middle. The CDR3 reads CASSPVRGTDTQYF. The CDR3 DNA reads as TGTGCCAGCTCACCAGTGAGGGGCACAGATACGCAGTATTTT.

The CDR3 nucleotides read TGTGCCAGCAGCCGAATAGGGACTAGCCCCAATGAGCAGTTCTTC. It is translated as CASSRIGTSPNEQFF. The V gene is TRBV7-3, the J gene TRBJ2-1; 9 positions agree with TRBD2. Germline lookup yields CDR1 SGHTA and CDR2 FQGTGA. CDR3 size: 15 residues. V was pared by 5 bases and J by 6 bases, with 8 bases of the junction left unmatched.

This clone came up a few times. The CDR3 loop is CAISEETGSPLHF. In DNA, the CDR3 is TGTGCCATCAGTGAGGAGACGGGATCACCCCTCCACTTT. The V gene is TRBV10-3, the J gene TRBJ1-6; D remains ambiguous. Trimming took off 2 bases at V and 10 bases at J, with 9 bases between the two ends. The CDR3 is 13 amino acids. Germline V gene sequence: CDR1 ENHRY, CDR2 SYGVKD.

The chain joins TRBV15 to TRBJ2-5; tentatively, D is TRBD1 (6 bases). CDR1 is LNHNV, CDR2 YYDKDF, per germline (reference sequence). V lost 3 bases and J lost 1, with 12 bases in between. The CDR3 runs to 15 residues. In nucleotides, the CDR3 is TGTGCCACCAGCAGTCCAGGGGACATCCAAGAGACCCAGTACTTC. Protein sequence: CATSSPGDIQETQYF.

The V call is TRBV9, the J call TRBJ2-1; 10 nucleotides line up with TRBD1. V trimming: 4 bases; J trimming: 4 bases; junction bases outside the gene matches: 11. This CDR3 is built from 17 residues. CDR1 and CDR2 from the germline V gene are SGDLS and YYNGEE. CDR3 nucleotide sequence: TGTGCCAGCAGCCAAGACCCGGGACAGGGGTTGTACAATGAGCAGTTCTTC. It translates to CASSQDPGQGLYNEQFF.